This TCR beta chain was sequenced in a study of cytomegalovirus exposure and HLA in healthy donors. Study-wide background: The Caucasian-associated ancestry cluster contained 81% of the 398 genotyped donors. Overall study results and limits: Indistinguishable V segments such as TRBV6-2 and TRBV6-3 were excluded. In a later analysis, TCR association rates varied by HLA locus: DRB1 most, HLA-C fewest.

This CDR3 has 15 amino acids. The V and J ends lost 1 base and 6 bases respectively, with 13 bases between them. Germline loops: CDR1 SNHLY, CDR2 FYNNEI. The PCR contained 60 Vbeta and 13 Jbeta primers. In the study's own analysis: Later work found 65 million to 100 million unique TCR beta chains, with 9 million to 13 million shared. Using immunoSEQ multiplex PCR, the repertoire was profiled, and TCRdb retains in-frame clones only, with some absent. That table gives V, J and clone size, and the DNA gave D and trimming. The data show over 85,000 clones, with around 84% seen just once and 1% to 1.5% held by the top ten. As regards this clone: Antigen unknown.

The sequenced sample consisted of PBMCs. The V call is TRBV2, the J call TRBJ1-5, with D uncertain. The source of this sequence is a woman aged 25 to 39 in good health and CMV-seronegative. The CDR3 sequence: CASSEVRGASQPQHF. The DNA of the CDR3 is TGTGCCAGCAGTGAAGTCCGCGGCGCGAGTCAGCCCCAGCATTTT.